This T cell receptor (beta chain) is from a study of blood T cell repertoires in COVID-19 (dated by TCRdb to 2020 to 2022). The study in broad terms: Collaborator samples came from the United States, Italy and Spain and covered acute and convalescent phases of COVID-19. The prospective study material was composed of cDNA or gDNA derived from T cells, B-cell-depleted T cells, or PBMCs. Nearly every sample came with metadata listing a de-identified subject ID, COVID-19 status, age in years and sex. The samples were drawn from the first 160 participants of the ongoing ImmuneRACE study and from about 1,200 subjects provided by 6 global collaborators. HLA class I and class II types, where available, came from metadata supplied by the sample provider rather than from assay-based typing. The repertoires were released in a freely available public database meant as a resource for research on the immune response to SARS-CoV-2. The dataset comprised deeply sampled blood TCRbeta repertoires from subjects exposed to, actively infected with, or recovered from COVID-19. What the authors observed across the whole study: Clinical and demographic metadata were provided uncurated, with the amount varying by source and participant.

On this clone itself: Its target antigen remains unknown. Base qualities are missing; no much larger clone stands one base away.

Spanning cysteine to phenylalanine, the CDR3 consists of 15 amino acids. Of the read, only the CDR3 DNA is kept; its 45 bases are in frame from base 1. Taken from the germline V gene, the CDR1 and CDR2 loops are MGHRA and YSYEKL. V gives up 4 bases and J gives up 2 bases, and the segment between their germline ends measures 13 bases. Each collaborating institution followed its own protocols to collect whole blood in K2EDTA tubes. For TCRbeta analysis, collaborator samples were shipped as frozen whole blood, as isolated PBMCs, or as DNA extracted from either sample type. TCRbeta CDR3 regions were amplified from genomic DNA by means of the immunoSEQ Assay, a bias-controlled multiplex PCR. In the original analysis: Nucleated cell counts per sample were estimated from amplification of reference gene primers within the assay. To quantify the absolute abundance of each unique TCRbeta CDR3 rearrangement, sequence reads were collapsed and filtered. For each sample, productive Simpson clonality was calculated as the square root of Simpson's diversity index over productive rearrangements. Entries here come from immuneACCESS through TCRdb and include only in-frame sequences with V and J called. Some clones fail to appear in such tables; in the studies checked, an unresolved V gene covers under half of the shortfall, and the cause of the remainder is unknown. V, J and clone size are taken as reported in that table, and D and trimming were inferred from the DNA itself. The sample yields about 140,000 clones; approximately 78% were counted once. The ten top clones hold less than 5% of the sample.

Sequencing used peripheral blood. This receptor chain uses TRBV4-1 and TRBJ2-3; the D region possibly corresponds to TRBD2 (6 bases align). This TCR derives from an elderly woman with acute or convalescent COVID-19. The nucleotide sequence is TGCGCCAGCAGCCTCGGTGGGAGGCCCACAGATACGCAGTATTTT. Its protein reads: CASSLGGRPTDTQYF.